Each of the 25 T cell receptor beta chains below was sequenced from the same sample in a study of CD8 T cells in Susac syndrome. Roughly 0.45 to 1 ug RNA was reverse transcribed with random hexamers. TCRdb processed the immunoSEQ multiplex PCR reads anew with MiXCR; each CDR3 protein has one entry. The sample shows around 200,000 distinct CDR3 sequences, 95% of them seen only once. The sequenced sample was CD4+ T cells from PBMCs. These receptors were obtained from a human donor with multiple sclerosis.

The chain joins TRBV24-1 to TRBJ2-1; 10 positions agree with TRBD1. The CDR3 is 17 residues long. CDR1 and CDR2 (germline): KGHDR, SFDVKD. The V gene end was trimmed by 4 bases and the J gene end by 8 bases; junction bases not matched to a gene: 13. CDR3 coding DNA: TGTGCCACCAGTGAATCCCGGACAGGGGGGAACTTGGATGAGCAGTTCTTC. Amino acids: CATSESRTGGNLDEQFF.

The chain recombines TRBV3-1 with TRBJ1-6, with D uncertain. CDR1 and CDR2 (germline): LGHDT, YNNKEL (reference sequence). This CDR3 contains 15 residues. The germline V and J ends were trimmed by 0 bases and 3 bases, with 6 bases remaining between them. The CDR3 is CASSQDGRYNSPLHF. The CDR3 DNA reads TGTGCCAGCAGCCAAGACGGCCGCTATAATTCACCCCTCCACTTT. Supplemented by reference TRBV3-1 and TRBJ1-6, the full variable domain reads DTAVSQTPKYLVTQMGNDKSIKCEQNLGHDTMYWYKQDSKKFLKIMFSYNNKELIINETVPNRFSPKSPDKAHLNLHINSLELGDSAVYFCASSQDGRYNSPLHFGNGTRLTVT.

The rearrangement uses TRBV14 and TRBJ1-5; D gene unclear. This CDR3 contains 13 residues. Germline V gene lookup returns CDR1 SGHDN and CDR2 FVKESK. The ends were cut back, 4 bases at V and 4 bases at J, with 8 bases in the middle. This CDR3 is CASSPGVNQPQHF. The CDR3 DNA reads TGTGCCAGCAGCCCTGGGGTGAATCAGCCCCAGCATTTT.

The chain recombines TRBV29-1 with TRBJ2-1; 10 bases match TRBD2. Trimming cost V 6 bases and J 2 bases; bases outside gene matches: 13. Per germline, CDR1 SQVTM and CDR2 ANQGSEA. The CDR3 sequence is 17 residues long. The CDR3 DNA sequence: TGCAGCGTAGCCCCCAGCGGGGGGGCCGAGGCCTACAATGAGCAGTTCTTC. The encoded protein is CSVAPSGGAEAYNEQFF.

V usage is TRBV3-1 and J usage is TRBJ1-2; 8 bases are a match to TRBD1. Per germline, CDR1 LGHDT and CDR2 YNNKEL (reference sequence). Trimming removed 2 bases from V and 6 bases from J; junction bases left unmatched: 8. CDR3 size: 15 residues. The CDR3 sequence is CASSQRPTGEDGYTF. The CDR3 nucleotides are TGTGCCAGCAGCCAAAGGCCGACAGGGGAGGATGGCTACACCTTC. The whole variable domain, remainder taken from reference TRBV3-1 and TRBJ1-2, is DTAVSQTPKYLVTQMGNDKSIKCEQNLGHDTMYWYKQDSKKFLKIMFSYNNKELIINETVPNRFSPKSPDKAHLNLHINSLELGDSAVYFCASSQRPTGEDGYTFGSGTRLTVV.

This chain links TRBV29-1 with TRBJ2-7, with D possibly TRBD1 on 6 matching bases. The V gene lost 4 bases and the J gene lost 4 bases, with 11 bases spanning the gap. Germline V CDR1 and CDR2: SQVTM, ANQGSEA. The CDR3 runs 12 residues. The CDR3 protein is CSVALTGYEQYF. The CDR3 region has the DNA TGCAGCGTTGCCCTCACAGGGTACGAGCAGTACTTC.

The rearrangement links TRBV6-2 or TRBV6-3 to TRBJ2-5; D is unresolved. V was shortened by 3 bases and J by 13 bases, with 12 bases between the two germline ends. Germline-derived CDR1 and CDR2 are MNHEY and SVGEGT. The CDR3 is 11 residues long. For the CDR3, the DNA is TGTGCCAGCAGTTATATCGGTGAACGGTACTTC. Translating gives CASSYIGERYF.

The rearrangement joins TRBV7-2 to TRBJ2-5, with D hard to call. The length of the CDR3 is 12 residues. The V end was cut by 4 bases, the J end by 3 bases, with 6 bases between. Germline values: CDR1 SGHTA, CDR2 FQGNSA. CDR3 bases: TGTGCCAGCAGCTCGTCTAAAGAGACCCAGTACTTC. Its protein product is CASSSSKETQYF.

The CDR3 is CASSLELPDTQYF. The CDR3 DNA sequence: TGTGCCAGCAGCCTAGAACTACCAGATACGCAGTATTTT. This chain connects TRBV9 to TRBJ2-3; no clear D. Germline V gene lookup returns CDR1 SGDLS and CDR2 YYNGEE. The CDR3 spans 13 residues. Trimming cost V 4 bases and J 4 bases, with 10 bases left between them.

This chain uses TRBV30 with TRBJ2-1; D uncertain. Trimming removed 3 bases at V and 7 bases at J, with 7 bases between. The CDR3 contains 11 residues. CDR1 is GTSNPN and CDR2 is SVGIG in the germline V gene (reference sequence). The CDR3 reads CAWSASNEQFF. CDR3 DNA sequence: TGTGCCTGGAGCGCTTCTAATGAGCAGTTCTTC.

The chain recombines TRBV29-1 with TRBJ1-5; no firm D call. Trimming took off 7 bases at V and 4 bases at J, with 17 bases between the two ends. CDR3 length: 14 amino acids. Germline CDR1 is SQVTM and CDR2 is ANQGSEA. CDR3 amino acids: CSAGGGGKNQPQHF. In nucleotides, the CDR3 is TGCAGCGCGGGAGGAGGAGGGAAGAATCAGCCCCAGCATTTT.

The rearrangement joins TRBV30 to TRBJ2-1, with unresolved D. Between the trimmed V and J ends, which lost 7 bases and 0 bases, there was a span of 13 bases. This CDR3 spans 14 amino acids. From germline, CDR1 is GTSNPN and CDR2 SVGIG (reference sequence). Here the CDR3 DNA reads TGTGCCTCCGATGACACCAGCTCCTACAATGAGCAGTTCTTC. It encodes CASDDTSSYNEQFF.

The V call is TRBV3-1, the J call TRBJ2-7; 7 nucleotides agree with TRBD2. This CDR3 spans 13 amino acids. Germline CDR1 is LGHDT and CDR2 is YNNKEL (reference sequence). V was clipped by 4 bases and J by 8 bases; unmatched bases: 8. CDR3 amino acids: CASSPTTSLQQYF. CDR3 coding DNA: TGTGCCAGCAGCCCTACGACTAGCCTCCAGCAGTACTTC.

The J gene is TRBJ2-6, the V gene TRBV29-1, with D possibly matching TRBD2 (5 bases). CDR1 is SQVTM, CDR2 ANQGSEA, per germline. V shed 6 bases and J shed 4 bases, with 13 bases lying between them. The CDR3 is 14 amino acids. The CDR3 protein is CSVPGRGGANVLTF. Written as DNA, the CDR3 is TGCAGCGTACCAGGCCGAGGGGGGGCCAACGTCCTGACTTTC.

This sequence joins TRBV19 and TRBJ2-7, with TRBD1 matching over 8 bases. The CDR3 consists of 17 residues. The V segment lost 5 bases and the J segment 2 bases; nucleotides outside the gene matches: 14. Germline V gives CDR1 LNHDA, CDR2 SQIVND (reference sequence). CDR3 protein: CASSASGDRRSTYEQYF. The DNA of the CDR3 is TGTGCCAGTAGTGCCTCCGGGGACAGGAGATCCACCTACGAGCAGTACTTC.

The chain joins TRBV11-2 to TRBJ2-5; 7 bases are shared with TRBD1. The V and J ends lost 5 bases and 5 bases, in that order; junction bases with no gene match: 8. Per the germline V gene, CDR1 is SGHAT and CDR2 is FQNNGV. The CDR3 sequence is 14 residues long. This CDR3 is CASSLNIRGETQYF. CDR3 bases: TGTGCCAGCAGCCTAAACATCAGGGGGGAGACCCAGTACTTC.

The CDR3 DNA reads TGTGCCAGCGGGGCCACAGGGCTTTCATACTACGAGCAGTACTTC. The encoded protein is CASGATGLSYYEQYF. This chain uses TRBV27 with TRBJ2-7; a weak D match, TRBD1 (6 bases). V gave up 8 bases and J gave up 3 bases, with 20 bases separating them. The CDR3 has 15 amino acids. Germline V lookup: CDR1 MNHEY, CDR2 SMNVEV (reference sequence).

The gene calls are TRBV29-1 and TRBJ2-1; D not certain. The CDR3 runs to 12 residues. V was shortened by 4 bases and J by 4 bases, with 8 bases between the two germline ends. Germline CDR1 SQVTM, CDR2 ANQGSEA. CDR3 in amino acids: CSVATRYNEQFF. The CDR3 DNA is TGCAGCGTTGCGACACGGTACAATGAGCAGTTCTTC.

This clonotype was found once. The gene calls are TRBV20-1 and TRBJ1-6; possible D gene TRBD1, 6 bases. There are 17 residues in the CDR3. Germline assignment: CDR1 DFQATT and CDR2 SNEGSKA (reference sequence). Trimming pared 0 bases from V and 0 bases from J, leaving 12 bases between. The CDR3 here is CSARDPQGSSYNSPLHF. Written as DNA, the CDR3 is TGCAGTGCTAGAGATCCGCAGGGGAGCTCCTATAATTCACCCCTCCACTTT.

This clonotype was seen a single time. The CDR3: CAISGGALNYNYGYTF. CDR3 coding DNA: TGTGCCATCTCAGGGGGCGCCTTAAACTATAACTATGGCTACACCTTC. The J gene is TRBJ1-2, the V gene TRBV10-3; 8 nucleotides line up with TRBD1. This CDR3 contains 16 residues. V lost 8 bases, J lost 1 base, and 12 bases stayed unmatched. CDR1 and CDR2 from the germline V gene are ENHRY and SYGVKD.

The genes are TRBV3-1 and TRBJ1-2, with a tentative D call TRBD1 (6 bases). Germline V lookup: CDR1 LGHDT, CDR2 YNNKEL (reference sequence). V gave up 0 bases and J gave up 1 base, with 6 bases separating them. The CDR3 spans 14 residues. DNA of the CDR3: TGTGCCAGCAGCCAAGAAGGGGGTAACTATGGCTACACCTTC. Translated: CASSQEGGNYGYTF.

CDR3 loop: CASSLSGPYEQYF. CDR3 DNA: TGTGCCAGCAGCTTAAGCGGGCCCTACGAGCAGTACTTC. The gene calls are TRBV5-6 and TRBJ2-7; D might be TRBD2 (6 bases). Germline loops: CDR1 SGHDT, CDR2 YYEEEE. The CDR3 spans 13 residues. Trimming pared 2 bases from V and 2 bases from J, leaving 8 bases between.

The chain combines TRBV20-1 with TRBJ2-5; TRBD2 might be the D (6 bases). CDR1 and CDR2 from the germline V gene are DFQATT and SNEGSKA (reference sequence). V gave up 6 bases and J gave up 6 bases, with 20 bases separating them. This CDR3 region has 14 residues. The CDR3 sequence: CSAAIPEGRKTQYF. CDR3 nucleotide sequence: TGCAGTGCCGCAATACCGGAGGGTAGGAAGACCCAGTACTTC.

This CDR3 reads CATSNRGSGANVLTF. The CDR3 coding sequence is TGTGCCACCAGCAACCGAGGCTCTGGGGCCAACGTCCTGACTTTC. The genes are TRBV15 and TRBJ2-6; D gene uncertain. The CDR3 has 15 residues. V was pared by 4 bases and J by 0 bases, with 7 bases between. CDR1 is LNHNV and CDR2 is YYDKDF in the germline V gene (reference sequence).

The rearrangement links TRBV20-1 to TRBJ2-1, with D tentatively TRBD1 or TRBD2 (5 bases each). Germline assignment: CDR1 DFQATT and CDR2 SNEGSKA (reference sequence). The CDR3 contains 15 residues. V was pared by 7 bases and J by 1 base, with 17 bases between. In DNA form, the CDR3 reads TGCAGTGGGATTAATTGGGGACCTTCCTACAATGAGCAGTTCTTC. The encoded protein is CSGINWGPSYNEQFF.